Listed here is a single TCR beta chain. The source of the sample is a study of blood T cell repertoires in COVID-19. Produced via immunoSEQ multiplex PCR; TCRdb's table is partial and in-frame only. The sample has roughly 280,000 clones, approximately 85% seen once. The V gene's germline CDR1 is SEHNR and CDR2 FQNEAQ (reference sequence). V gave up 0 bases and J gave up 7 bases, with 15 bases separating them. The CDR3 contains 15 residues. The sequenced material came from peripheral blood. The chain carries TRBV7-9 and TRBJ1-2; D perhaps matches TRBD1 (6 bases). The receptor comes from a woman between 65 and 79 years old with acute or convalescent COVID-19. DNA for the CDR3: TGTGCCAGCAGCTTAGCCGTGGGACAACCCCGTGGCTACACCTTC. Amino acid sequence: CASSLAVGQPRGYTF.